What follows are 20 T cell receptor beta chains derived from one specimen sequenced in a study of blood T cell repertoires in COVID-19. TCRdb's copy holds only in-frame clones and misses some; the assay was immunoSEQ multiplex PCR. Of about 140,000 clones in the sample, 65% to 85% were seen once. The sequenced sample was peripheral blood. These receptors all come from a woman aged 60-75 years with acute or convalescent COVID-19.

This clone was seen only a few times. CDR3 sequence (DNA): TGTGCCAGCAGCTTGTGGGCTAGCGGGAGCGAGCAGTACTTC. It specifies CASSLWASGSEQYF. V gene TRBV5-4 combines with J gene TRBJ2-7; 10 bases map to TRBD2. CDR3 length: 14 residues. The germline V gene has CDR1 SGHNT and CDR2 YYREEE (reference sequence). J gave up 6 bases and V 1 base, and 4 bases lay outside the gene matches.

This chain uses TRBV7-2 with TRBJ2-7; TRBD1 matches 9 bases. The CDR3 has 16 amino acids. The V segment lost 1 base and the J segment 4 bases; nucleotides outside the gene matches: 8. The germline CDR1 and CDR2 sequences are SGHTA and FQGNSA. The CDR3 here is CASSLEGGTGLYEQYF. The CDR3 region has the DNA TGTGCCAGCAGCTTAGAAGGGGGGACAGGGTTATACGAGCAGTACTTC.

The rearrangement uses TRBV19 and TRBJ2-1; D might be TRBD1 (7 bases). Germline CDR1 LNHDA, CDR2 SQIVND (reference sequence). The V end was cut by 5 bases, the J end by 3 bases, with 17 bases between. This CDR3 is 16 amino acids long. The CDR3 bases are TGTGCCAGTAGTGTTCAGGGGGGCTCCTACTACAATGAGCAGTTCTTC. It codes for CASSVQGGSYYNEQFF.

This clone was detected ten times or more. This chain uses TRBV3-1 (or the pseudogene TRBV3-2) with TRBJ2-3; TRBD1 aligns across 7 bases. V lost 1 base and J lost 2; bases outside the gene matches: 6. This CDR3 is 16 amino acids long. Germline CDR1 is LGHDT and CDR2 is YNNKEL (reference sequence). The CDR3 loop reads CASSQGGQIYTDTQYF. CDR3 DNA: TGTGCCAGCAGCCAAGGGGGACAGATCTACACAGATACGCAGTATTTT.

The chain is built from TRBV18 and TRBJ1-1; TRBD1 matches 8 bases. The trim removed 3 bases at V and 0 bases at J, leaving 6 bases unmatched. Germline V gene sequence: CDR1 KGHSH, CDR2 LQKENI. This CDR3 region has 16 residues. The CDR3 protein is CASSPTGQVLNTEAFF. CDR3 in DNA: TGTGCCAGCTCACCCACGGGACAGGTTCTGAACACTGAAGCTTTCTTT.

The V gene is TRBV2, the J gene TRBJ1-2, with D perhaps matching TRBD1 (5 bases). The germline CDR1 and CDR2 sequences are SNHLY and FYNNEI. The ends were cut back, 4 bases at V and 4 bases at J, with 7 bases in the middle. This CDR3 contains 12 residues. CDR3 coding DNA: TGTGCCAGCAGTGTCGACAGCTATGGCTACACCTTC. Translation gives CASSVDSYGYTF.

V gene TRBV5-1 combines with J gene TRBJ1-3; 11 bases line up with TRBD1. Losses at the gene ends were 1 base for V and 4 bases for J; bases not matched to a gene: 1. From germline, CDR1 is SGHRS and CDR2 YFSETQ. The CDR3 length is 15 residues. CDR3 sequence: CASSLRTGGGNTIYF. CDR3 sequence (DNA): TGCGCCAGCAGCTTGCGGACAGGGGGCGGAAACACCATATATTTT.

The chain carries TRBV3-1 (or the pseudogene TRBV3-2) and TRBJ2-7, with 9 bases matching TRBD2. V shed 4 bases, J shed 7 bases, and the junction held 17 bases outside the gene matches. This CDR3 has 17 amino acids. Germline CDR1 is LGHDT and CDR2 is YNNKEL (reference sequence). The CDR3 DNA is TGTGCCAGCAGCCGACGTTTATGGGCGGGAGGGCCTCAAGAGCAGTACTTC. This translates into CASSRRLWAGGPQEQYF.

In nucleotides, the CDR3 is TGTGCCAGCAGTGAGAGAAATGAGCAGTTCTTC. Amino acids: CASSERNEQFF. This chain uses TRBV2 with TRBJ2-1; unclear D gene. CDR3 length equals 11 residues. With 3 bases removed from V and 7 bases from J, the gap between germline ends came to 4 bases. The germline V gene encodes CDR1 SNHLY and CDR2 FYNNEI.

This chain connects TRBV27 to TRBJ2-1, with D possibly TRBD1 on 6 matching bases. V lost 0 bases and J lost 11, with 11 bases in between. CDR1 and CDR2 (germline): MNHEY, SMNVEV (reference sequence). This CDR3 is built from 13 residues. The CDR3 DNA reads TGTGCCAGCAGTTTATCGAAAGACAGGAAGCAGTTCTTC. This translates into CASSLSKDRKQFF.

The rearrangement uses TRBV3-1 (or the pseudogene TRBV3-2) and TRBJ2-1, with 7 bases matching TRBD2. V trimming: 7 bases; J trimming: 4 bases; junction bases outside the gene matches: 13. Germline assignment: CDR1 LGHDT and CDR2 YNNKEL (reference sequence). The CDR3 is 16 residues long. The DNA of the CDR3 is TGTGCCAGCAACCCCTCTAGCGGAGGGATATACAATGAGCAGTTCTTC. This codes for CASNPSSGGIYNEQFF.

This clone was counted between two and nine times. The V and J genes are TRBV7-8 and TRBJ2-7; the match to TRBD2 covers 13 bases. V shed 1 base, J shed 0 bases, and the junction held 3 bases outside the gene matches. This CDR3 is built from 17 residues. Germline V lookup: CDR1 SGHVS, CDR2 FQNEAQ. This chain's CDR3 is CASSLGTSGRSSYEQYF. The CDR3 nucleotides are TGTGCCAGCAGCTTAGGGACTAGCGGGAGAAGCTCCTACGAGCAGTACTTC.

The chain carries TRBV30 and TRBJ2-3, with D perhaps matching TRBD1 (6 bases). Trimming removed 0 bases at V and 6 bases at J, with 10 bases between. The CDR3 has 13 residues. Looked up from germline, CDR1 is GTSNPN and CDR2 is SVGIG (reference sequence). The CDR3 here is CAWSVGGLDTQYF. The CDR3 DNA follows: TGTGCCTGGAGTGTAGGGGGTTTGGATACGCAGTATTTT. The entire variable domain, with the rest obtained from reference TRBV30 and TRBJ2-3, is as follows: SQTIHQWPATLVQPVGSPLSLECTVEGTSNPNLYWYRQAAGRGLQLLFYSVGIGQISSEVPQNLSASRPQDRQFILSSKKLLLSDSGFYLCAWSVGGLDTQYFGPGTRLTVL.

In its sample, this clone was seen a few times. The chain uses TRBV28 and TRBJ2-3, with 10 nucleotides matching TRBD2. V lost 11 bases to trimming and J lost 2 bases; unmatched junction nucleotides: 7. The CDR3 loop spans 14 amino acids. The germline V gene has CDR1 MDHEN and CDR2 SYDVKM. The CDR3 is CAGKRGGLTDTQYF. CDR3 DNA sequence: TGTGCCGGCAAGCGGGGGGGTCTCACAGATACGCAGTATTTT.

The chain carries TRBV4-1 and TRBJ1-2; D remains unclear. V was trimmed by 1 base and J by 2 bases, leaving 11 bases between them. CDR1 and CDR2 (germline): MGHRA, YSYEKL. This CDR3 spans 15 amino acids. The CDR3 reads CASSQGNQRNYGYTF. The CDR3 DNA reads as TGCGCCAGCAGCCAAGGGAACCAGCGGAACTATGGCTACACCTTC.

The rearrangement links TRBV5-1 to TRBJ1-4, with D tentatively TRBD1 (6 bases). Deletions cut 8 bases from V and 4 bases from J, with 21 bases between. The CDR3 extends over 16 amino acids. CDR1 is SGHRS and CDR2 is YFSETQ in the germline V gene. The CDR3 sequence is CASRTGSTGFNEKLFF. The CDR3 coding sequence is TGCGCCAGTAGAACAGGATCGACAGGTTTTAATGAAAAACTGTTTTTT.

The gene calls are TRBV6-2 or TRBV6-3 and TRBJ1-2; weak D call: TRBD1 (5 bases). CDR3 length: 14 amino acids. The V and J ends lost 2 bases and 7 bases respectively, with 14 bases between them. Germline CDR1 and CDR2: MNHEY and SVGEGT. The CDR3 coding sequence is TGTGCCAGCAGTTACCAGGGTTCCCCTCGTGGCTACACCTTC. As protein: CASSYQGSPRGYTF.

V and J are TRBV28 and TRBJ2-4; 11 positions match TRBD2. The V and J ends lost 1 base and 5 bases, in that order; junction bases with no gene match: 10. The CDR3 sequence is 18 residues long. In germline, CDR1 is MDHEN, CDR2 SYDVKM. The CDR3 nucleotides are TGTGCCAGCAGTTTATTCACTAGCGGGAGTGGGGACCAAAACATTCAGTACTTC. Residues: CASSLFTSGSGDQNIQYF.

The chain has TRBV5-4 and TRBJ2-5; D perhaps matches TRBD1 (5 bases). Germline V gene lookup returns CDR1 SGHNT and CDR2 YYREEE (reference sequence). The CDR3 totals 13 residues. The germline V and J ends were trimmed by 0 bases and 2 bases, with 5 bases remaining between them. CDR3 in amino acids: CASSLGQQETQYF. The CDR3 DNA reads TGTGCCAGCAGCTTGGGACAGCAAGAGACCCAGTACTTC.

CDR3: CASTAGGKGANTGELFF. In nucleotides, the CDR3 is TGTGCCAGTACCGCTGGGGGTAAGGGGGCGAACACCGGGGAGCTGTTTTTT. This rearrangement joins TRBV19 to TRBJ2-2; a weak D match, TRBD1 (6 bases). Between the trimmed V and J ends, which lost 7 bases and 0 bases, there was a span of 18 bases. Germline values: CDR1 LNHDA, CDR2 SQIVND (reference sequence). The CDR3 covers 17 residues.